This is a list of T cell receptor beta chains from one sample in a study of blood T cell repertoires in COVID-19. This table comes from immunoSEQ multiplex PCR, and its TCRdb copy is limited to in-frame clones, with some not included. The repertoire holds fewer than 150,000 clones, 84% seen once, with under 15% in the top ten. Sample: peripheral blood. The receptors were gathered from a woman aged 25 to 39 who had recovered from COVID-19. Each CDR3 is given with its conserved first and last residue. The order of the fields is CDR3 length, J gene, V gene, CDR3 protein.

length: 14; J: TRBJ1-5; V: TRBV20-1; CDR3: CSASGGYSNQPQHF
length: 14; J: TRBJ1-6; V: TRBV15; CDR3: CATSKGRGDSPLHF
length: 13; J: TRBJ1-1; V: TRBV6-6; CDR3: CASSYSRTGEAFF
length: 13; J: TRBJ2-7; V: TRBV6-2/TRBV6-3; CDR3: CASSLSYSYEQYF
length: 16; J: TRBJ2-5; V: TRBV21-1; CDR3: CASSKDPEPVQETQYF
length: 14; J: TRBJ1-6; V: TRBV18; CDR3: CASSPGQENSPLHF
length: 13; J: TRBJ1-2; V: TRBV12-3/TRBV12-4; CDR3: CASSRVGDYGYTF
length: 13; J: TRBJ1-2; V: TRBV6-5; CDR3: CASSTRQGYGYTF
length: 13; J: TRBJ2-3; V: TRBV7-3; CDR3: CASGLAGTDTQYF
length: 15; J: TRBJ1-2; V: TRBV6-5; CDR3: CASSIQGQGLYGYTF
length: 15; J: TRBJ1-1; V: TRBV2; CDR3: CASRGTGGVRTEAFF
length: 14; J: TRBJ1-2; V: TRBV6-5; CDR3: CASSYITDYSGYTF
length: 11; J: TRBJ2-7; V: TRBV3-1/TRBV3-2; CDR3: CASSQAYEQYF
length: 14; J: TRBJ1-2; V: TRBV29-1; CDR3: CSVEVGTTLYGYTF
length: 13; J: TRBJ2-2; V: TRBV2; CDR3: CASSDRATGELFF
length: 16; J: TRBJ1-3; V: TRBV2; CDR3: CASSVQTGGSGNTIYF
length: 14; J: TRBJ1-1; V: TRBV15; CDR3: CATSRDLGQFQAFF
length: 16; J: TRBJ2-3; V: TRBV3-1/TRBV3-2; CDR3: CASSQRAGGNTDTQYF
length: 15; J: TRBJ2-6; V: TRBV9; CDR3: CASSLRGSGANVLTF
length: 12; J: TRBJ1-2; V: TRBV5-8; CDR3: CASRRGIYGYTF
length: 15; J: TRBJ1-4; V: TRBV5-1; CDR3: CASSQLGGINEKLFF
length: 15; J: TRBJ2-3; V: TRBV5-1; CDR3: CASSLIHRDTDTQYF
length: 16; J: TRBJ2-5; V: TRBV5-1; CDR3: CASSSQGGPLQETQYF
length: 14; J: TRBJ2-7; V: TRBV19; CDR3: CASSHNTGAYEQYF
length: 12; J: TRBJ2-7; V: TRBV28; CDR3: CASSVRGYEQYF
length: 17; J: TRBJ2-3; V: TRBV5-1; CDR3: CASSLAKTSGDTDTQYF
length: 16; J: TRBJ1-6; V: TRBV10-3; CDR3: CAISESSPRGGSPLHF
length: 15; J: TRBJ2-7; V: TRBV11-2; CDR3: CASSQEGGLGYEQYF
length: 17; J: TRBJ1-2; V: TRBV6-1; CDR3: CASSAKTGGNTNYGYTF
length: 17; J: TRBJ1-5; V: TRBV18; CDR3: CASSPREGDYSNQPQHF
length: 15; J: TRBJ2-7; V: TRBV27; CDR3: CASSPTGLIGYEQYF
length: 13; J: TRBJ2-1; V: TRBV6-1; CDR3: CASSELRGGEQFF
length: 16; J: TRBJ2-1; V: TRBV27; CDR3: CASSPHRTSGSNEQFF
length: 15; J: TRBJ2-2; V: TRBV5-6; CDR3: CASSFGRVLPGELFF
length: 17; J: TRBJ2-5; V: TRBV12-5; CDR3: CATSAGTSGDLGETQYF
length: 15; J: TRBJ1-1; V: TRBV9; CDR3: CASSPRQGSFTEAFF
length: 15; J: TRBJ2-2; V: TRBV3-1/TRBV3-2; CDR3: CASSQEGGTVGELFF
length: 13; J: TRBJ2-4; V: TRBV12-3/TRBV12-4; CDR3: CASRYSTGNIQYF
length: 15; J: TRBJ2-2; V: TRBV2; CDR3: CASSRETANTGELFF
length: 13; J: TRBJ1-2; V: TRBV6-6; CDR3: CASTPGSTYGYTF
length: 15; J: TRBJ1-5; V: TRBV6-5; CDR3: CASSRGQGYNQPQHF
length: 17; J: TRBJ2-1; V: TRBV4-1; CDR3: CASSQPTSGRAYNEQFF
length: 14; J: TRBJ2-5; V: TRBV7-9; CDR3: CASSFAGTQETQYF
length: 16; J: TRBJ2-1; V: TRBV6-5; CDR3: CASSYSGTGGDNEQFF
length: 13; J: TRBJ1-2; V: TRBV5-1; CDR3: CASSLTVNYGYTF
length: 15; J: TRBJ2-7; V: TRBV19; CDR3: CASSPGTGVLYEQYF
length: 11; J: TRBJ2-3; V: TRBV2; CDR3: CAKRIRDTQYF
length: 15; J: TRBJ2-1; V: TRBV6-5; CDR3: CASSYSTSGHNEQFF
length: 14; J: TRBJ2-7; V: TRBV15; CDR3: CATRSLAGGLGQYF
length: 15; J: TRBJ1-3; V: TRBV13; CDR3: CASSQRDTPGNTIYF
length: 15; J: TRBJ2-1; V: TRBV5-4; CDR3: CASSLGAGGGDEQFF
length: 14; J: TRBJ1-2; V: TRBV18; CDR3: CASSSGGGHYGYTF
length: 14; J: TRBJ2-7; V: TRBV5-1; CDR3: CASSLPGLGYEQYF
length: 13; J: TRBJ1-2; V: TRBV27; CDR3: CASGRDPQYGYTF
length: 12; J: TRBJ2-1; V: TRBV28; CDR3: CASRYLRDEQFF
length: 15; J: TRBJ2-1; V: TRBV9; CDR3: CASSVTGTSDYEQFF
length: 13; J: TRBJ1-1; V: TRBV7-8; CDR3: CASSLSDRGVAFF
length: 14; J: TRBJ2-3; V: TRBV7-3; CDR3: CASSFAGGQDTQYF
length: 16; J: TRBJ2-2; V: TRBV5-1; CDR3: CASSLSRARNTGELFF
length: 16; J: TRBJ1-2; V: TRBV5-1; CDR3: CASSLGGSSQSYGYTF